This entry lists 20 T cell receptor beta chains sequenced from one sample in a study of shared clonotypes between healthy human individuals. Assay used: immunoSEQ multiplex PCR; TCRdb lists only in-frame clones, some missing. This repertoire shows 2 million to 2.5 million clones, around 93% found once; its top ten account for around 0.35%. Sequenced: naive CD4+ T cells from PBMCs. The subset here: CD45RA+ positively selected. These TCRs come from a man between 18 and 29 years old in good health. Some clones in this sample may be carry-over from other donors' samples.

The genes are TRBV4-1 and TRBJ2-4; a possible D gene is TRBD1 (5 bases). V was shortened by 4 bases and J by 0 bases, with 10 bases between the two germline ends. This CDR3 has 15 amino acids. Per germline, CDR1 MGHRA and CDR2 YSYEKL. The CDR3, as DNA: TGCGCCAGCAGCCGGCTGGGGCTAGCCAAAAACATTCAGTACTTC. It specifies CASSRLGLAKNIQYF.

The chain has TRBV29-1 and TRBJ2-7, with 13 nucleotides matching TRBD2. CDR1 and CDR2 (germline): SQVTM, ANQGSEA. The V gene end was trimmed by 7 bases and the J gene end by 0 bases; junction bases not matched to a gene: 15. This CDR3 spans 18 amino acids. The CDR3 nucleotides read TGCAGCGCGATACCACGGCCGGGGACTAGCGGGACCTCCTACGAGCAGTACTTC. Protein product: CSAIPRPGTSGTSYEQYF.

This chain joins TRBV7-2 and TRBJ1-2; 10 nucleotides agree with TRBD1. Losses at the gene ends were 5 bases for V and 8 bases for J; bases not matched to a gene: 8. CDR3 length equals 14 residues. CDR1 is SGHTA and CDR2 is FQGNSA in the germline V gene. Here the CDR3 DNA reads TGTGCCAGCAGCCCCGGACAGGGGGGGTACGGCTACACCTTC. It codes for CASSPGQGGYGYTF.

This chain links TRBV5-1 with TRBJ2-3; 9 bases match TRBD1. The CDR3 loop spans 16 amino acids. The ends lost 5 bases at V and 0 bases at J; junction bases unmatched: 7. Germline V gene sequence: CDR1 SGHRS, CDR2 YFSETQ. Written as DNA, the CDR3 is TGCGCCAGCAGTAAACAGGGGGCGGGAAGCACAGATACGCAGTATTTT. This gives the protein CASSKQGAGSTDTQYF.

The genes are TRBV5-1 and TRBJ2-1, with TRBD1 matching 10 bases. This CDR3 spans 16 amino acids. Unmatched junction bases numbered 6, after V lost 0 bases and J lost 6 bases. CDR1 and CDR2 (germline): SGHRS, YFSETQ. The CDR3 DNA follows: TGCGCCAGCAGCTTGGGGACAGGGGGAGTGGGCAATGAGCAGTTCTTC. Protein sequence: CASSLGTGGVGNEQFF.

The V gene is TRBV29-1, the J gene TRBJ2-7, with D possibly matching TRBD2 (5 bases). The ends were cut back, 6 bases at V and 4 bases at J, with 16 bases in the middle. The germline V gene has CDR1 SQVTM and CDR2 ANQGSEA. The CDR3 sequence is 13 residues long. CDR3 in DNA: TGCAGCGTCGGAGGACCGGTGGGGTACGAGCAGTACTTC. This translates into CSVGGPVGYEQYF.

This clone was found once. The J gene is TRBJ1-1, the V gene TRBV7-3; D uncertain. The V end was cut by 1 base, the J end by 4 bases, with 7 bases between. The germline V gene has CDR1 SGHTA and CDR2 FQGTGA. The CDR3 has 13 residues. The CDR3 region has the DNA TGTGCCAGCAGCTTAATATGGGGCACTGAAGCTTTCTTT. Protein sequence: CASSLIWGTEAFF.

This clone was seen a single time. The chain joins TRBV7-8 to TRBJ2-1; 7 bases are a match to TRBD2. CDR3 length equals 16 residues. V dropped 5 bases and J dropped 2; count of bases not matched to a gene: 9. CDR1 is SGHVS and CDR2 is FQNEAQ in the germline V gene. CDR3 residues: CASSPPSGKTYNEQFF. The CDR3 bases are TGTGCCAGCAGCCCACCTAGCGGCAAAACCTACAATGAGCAGTTCTTC.

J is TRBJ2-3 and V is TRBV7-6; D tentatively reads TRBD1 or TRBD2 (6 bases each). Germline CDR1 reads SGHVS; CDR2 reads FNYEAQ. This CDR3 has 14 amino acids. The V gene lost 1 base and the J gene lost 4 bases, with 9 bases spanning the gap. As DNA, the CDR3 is TGTGCCAGCAGCTTAGTGGAGGGGGCAGATACGCAGTATTTT. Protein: CASSLVEGADTQYF.

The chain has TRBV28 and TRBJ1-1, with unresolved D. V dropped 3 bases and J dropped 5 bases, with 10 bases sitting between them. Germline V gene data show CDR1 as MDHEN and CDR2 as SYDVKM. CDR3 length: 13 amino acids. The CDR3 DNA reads TGTGCCAGCAGTTTCCGAGGGATGACTGAAGCTTTCTTT. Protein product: CASSFRGMTEAFF.

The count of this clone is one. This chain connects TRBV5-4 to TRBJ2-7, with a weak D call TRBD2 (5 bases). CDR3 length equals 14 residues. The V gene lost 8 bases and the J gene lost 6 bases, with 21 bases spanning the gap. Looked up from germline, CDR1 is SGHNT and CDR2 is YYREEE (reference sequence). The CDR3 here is CASSARPSPGEQYF. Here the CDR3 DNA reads TGTGCCAGTAGCGCGCGGCCCTCTCCCGGCGAGCAGTACTTC.

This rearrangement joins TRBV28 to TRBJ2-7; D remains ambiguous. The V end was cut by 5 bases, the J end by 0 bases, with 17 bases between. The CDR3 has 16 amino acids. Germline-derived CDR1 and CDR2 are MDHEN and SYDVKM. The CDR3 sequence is CASSTPAADNSYEQYF. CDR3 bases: TGTGCCAGCAGTACCCCGGCGGCAGACAACTCCTACGAGCAGTACTTC.

The CDR3 region is CASSFPRGRGYTF. Written as DNA, the CDR3 is TGTGCCAGCAGCTTCCCCCGGGGCCGCGGCTACACCTTC. The chain has TRBV7-9 and TRBJ1-2, with D maybe TRBD1 (5 bases). Trimming removed 3 bases at V and 8 bases at J, with 13 bases between. CDR3 length: 13 amino acids. Per germline, CDR1 SEHNR and CDR2 FQNEAQ (reference sequence).

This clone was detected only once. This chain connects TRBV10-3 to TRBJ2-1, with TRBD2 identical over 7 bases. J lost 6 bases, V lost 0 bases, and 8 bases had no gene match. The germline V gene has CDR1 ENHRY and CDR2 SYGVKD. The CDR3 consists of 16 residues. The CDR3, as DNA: TGTGCCATCAGTGAGTCGACGTTGGGAGGGATCAATGAGCAGTTCTTC. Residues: CAISESTLGGINEQFF.

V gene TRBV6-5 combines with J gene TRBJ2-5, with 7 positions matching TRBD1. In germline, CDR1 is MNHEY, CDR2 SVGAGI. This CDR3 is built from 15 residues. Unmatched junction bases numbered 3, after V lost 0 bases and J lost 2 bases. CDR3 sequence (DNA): TGTGCCAGCAGTTACTCGGGCAGGGGGCAAGAGACCCAGTACTTC. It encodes CASSYSGRGQETQYF.

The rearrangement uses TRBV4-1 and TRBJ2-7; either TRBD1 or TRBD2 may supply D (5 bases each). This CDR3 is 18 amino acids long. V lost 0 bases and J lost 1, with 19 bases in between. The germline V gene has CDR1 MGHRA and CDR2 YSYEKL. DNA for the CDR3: TGCGCCAGCAGCCAAGAGGAAGGGAGACTCTCAGGGTCCTACGAGCAGTACTTC. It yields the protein CASSQEEGRLSGSYEQYF.

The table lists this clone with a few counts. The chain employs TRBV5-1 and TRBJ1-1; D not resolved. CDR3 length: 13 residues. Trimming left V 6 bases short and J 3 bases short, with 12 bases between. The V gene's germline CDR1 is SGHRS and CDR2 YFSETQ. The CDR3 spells CASTEEVDTEAFF. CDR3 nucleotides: TGCGCCAGCACCGAAGAAGTGGACACTGAAGCTTTCTTT. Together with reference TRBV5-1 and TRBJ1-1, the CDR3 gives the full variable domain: KAGVTQTPRYLIKTRGQQVTLSCSPISGHRSVSWYQQTPGQGLQFLFEYFSETQRNKGNFPGRFSGRQFSNSRSEMNVSTLELGDSALYLCASTEEVDTEAFFGQGTRLTVV.

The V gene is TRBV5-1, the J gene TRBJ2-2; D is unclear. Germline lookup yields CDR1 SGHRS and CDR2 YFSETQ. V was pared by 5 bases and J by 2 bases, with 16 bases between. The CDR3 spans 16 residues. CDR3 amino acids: CASRRDPGRNTGELFF. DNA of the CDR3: TGCGCCAGCAGAAGGGATCCCGGCAGAAACACCGGGGAGCTGTTTTTT.

The CDR3 loop reads CAGQSGAGGMEKLFF. The CDR3 coding sequence is TGTGCCGGGCAGTCGGGGGCAGGGGGCATGGAAAAACTGTTTTTT. This sequence joins TRBV28 and TRBJ1-4; 8 bases agree with TRBD1. The V segment lost 11 bases and the J segment 8 bases; nucleotides outside the gene matches: 16. Germline CDR1 MDHEN, CDR2 SYDVKM. This CDR3 comprises 15 residues. Filled out from reference TRBV28 and TRBJ1-4, the complete variable domain reads DVKVTQSSRYLVKRTGEKVFLECVQDMDHENMFWYRQDPGLGLRLIYFSYDVKMKEKGDIPEGYSVSREKKERFSLILESASTNQTSMYLCAGQSGAGGMEKLFFGSGTQLSVL.

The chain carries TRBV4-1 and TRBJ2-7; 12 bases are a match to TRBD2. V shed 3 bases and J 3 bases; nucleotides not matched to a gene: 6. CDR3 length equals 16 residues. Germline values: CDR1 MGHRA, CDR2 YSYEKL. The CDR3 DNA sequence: TGCGCCAGCAGCCACTTTTTGACTAGCGGGAGCTACGAGCAGTACTTC. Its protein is CASSHFLTSGSYEQYF.